This T cell receptor (beta chain) was documented in a study of T cell responses to AZD1222 COVID-19 vaccine. For the study at large: Second-dose timings of about 4 or about 12 weeks were pooled. Findings and caveats of the study: Samples come after the peak T cell response, not at day 14.

Worth noting for this clone: Antigen unknown.

The protocol was immunoSEQ multiplex PCR, while the TCRdb copy is restricted to in-frame clones and leaves out a portion. This sample has fewer than 110,000 clones, with around 83% found just once. In germline, CDR1 is MDHEN, CDR2 SYDVKM. CDR3 size: 19 residues. V shed 5 bases, J shed 6 bases, and the junction held 17 bases outside the gene matches. The V gene is TRBV28, the J gene TRBJ2-2; 11 nucleotides agree with TRBD2. The sample in question was peripheral blood, obtained on day 0 of AZD1222 vaccination. The TCR comes from an adult in good health. This chain's CDR3 is CASSLLGLAGGLISGELFF. The CDR3 region has the DNA TGTGCCAGCAGTCTCCTGGGGCTAGCGGGAGGTCTTATCTCCGGGGAGCTGTTTTTT. Together with reference TRBV28 and TRBJ2-2, the CDR3 gives the full variable domain: DVKVTQSSRYLVKRTGEKVFLECVQDMDHENMFWYRQDPGLGLRLIYFSYDVKMKEKGDIPEGYSVSREKKERFSLILESASTNQTSMYLCASSLLGLAGGLISGELFFGEGSRLTVL.